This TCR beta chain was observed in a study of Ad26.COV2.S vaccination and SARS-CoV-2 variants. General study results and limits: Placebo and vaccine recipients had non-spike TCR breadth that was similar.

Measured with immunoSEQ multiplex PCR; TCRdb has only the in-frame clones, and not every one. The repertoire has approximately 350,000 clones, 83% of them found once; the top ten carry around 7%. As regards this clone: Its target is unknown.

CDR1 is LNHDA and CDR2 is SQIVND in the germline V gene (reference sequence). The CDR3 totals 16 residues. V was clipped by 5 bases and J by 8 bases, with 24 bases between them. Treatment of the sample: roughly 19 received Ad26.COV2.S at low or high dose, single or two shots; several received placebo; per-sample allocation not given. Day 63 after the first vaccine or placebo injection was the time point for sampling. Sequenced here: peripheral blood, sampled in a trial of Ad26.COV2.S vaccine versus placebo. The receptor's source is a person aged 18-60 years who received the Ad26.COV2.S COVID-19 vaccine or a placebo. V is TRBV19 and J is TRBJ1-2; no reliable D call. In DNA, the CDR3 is TGTGCCAGTAGTCCCGACGGGTCAGGTACTGCCGGCGGCTACACCTTC. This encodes CASSPDGSGTAGGYTF. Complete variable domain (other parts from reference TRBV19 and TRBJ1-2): DGGITQSPKYLFRKEGQNVTLSCEQNLNHDAMYWYRQDPGQGLRLIYYSQIVNDFQKGDIAEGYSVSREKKESFPLTVTSAQKNPTAFYLCASSPDGSGTAGGYTFGSGTRLTVV.